Presented here are 10 T cell receptor beta chains from one specimen sequenced in a study of T cell responses to AZD1222 COVID-19 vaccine. TCRdb's copy holds only in-frame clones and misses some; the assay was immunoSEQ multiplex PCR. The table includes over 100,000 clones, around 87% detected once. This specimen consisted of peripheral blood, obtained on day 0 of AZD1222 vaccination. The receptor set was obtained from an adult in good health.

This clone occurred a few times. The chain couples TRBV5-1 to TRBJ1-5; 7 bases agree with TRBD1. The CDR3 contains 15 residues. Germline V gives CDR1 SGHRS, CDR2 YFSETQ. The V and J ends lost 4 bases and 6 bases, in that order; junction bases with no gene match: 10. CDR3 coding DNA: TGCGCCAGCAGCCTTGGGACAGATGGGAGTCAGCCCCAGCATTTT. Protein: CASSLGTDGSQPQHF.

J is TRBJ1-2 and V is TRBV4-1, with 7 bases identical to TRBD1. V lost 1 base to trimming and J lost 1 base; unmatched junction nucleotides: 9. The CDR3 sequence is 17 residues long. Germline values: CDR1 MGHRA, CDR2 YSYEKL. CDR3 in amino acids: CASSQAIRTGHNYGYTF. The CDR3 nucleotides are TGCGCCAGCAGCCAAGCCATCCGGACAGGACATAACTATGGCTACACCTTC.

The gene calls are TRBV6-4 and TRBJ2-3; D is undetermined. V dropped 0 bases and J dropped 8 bases, with 9 bases sitting between them. CDR1 is MRHNA and CDR2 is SNTAGT in the germline V gene. The CDR3 sequence is 13 residues long. CDR3 loop: CASSDSGERTQYF. The CDR3 DNA is TGTGCCAGCAGTGACTCAGGCGAACGTACGCAGTATTTT.

The chain has TRBV6-5 and TRBJ2-7; 11 nucleotides agree with TRBD2. This CDR3 contains 15 residues. Germline V gives CDR1 MNHEY, CDR2 SVGAGI. The ends lost 6 bases at V and 3 bases at J; junction bases unmatched: 7. This chain's CDR3 is CASRLLAGGVYEQYF. CDR3 in DNA: TGTGCCAGCAGACTGCTAGCGGGGGGAGTCTACGAGCAGTACTTC.

The chain combines TRBV7-8 with TRBJ2-6; 9 nucleotides align to TRBD1. CDR3 length equals 16 residues. CDR1 and CDR2 (germline): SGHVS, FQNEAQ. After removal of 6 bases from V and 2 bases from J, the junction contained 5 bases not matched to a gene. In DNA form, the CDR3 reads TGTGCCAGCAGAATTACAGGGGGCGCTGGGGCCAACGTCCTGACTTTC. Translation gives CASRITGGAGANVLTF.

V usage is TRBV29-1 and J usage is TRBJ1-3; D remains unclear. V lost 1 base, J lost 4 bases, and 11 bases lay in between. The germline gives CDR1 SQVTM, CDR2 ANQGSEA. The CDR3 is made up of 14 amino acids. In DNA, the CDR3 is TGCAGCGTTGAAGCTAAGGGAGGCGGAAACACCATATATTTT. Amino acid sequence: CSVEAKGGGNTIYF.

The chain is built from TRBV27 and TRBJ1-6; D not resolved. The CDR3 has 13 amino acids. V gave up 6 bases and J gave up 8 bases, with 11 bases separating them. Germline V gene lookup returns CDR1 MNHEY and CDR2 SMNVEV (reference sequence). CDR3 sequence (DNA): TGTGCCAGCAGCCCGGTCATGGATTCACCCCTCCACTTT. Translated: CASSPVMDSPLHF.

The V gene is TRBV5-1, the J gene TRBJ1-2; D might be TRBD1 (5 bases). V was trimmed by 7 bases and J by 3 bases, leaving 10 bases between them. Germline-derived CDR1 and CDR2 are SGHRS and YFSETQ. The CDR3 runs 12 residues. The CDR3 is CASAQGDYGYTF. CDR3 in DNA: TGCGCCAGCGCCCAGGGTGACTATGGCTACACCTTC. The full variable domain, with the rest looked up from reference TRBV5-1 and TRBJ1-2, is KAGVTQTPRYLIKTRGQQVTLSCSPISGHRSVSWYQQTPGQGLQFLFEYFSETQRNKGNFPGRFSGRQFSNSRSEMNVSTLELGDSALYLCASAQGDYGYTFGSGTRLTVV.

The rearrangement links TRBV5-1 to TRBJ2-1, with 7 bases lining up with TRBD1. V lost 3 bases and J lost 4; bases outside the gene matches: 7. Germline V gene lookup returns CDR1 SGHRS and CDR2 YFSETQ. CDR3 length equals 15 residues. CDR3 region: CASSWDSDYYNEQFF. CDR3 nucleotide sequence: TGCGCCAGCAGCTGGGACAGTGATTATTACAATGAGCAGTTCTTC.

The V call is TRBV7-2, the J call TRBJ1-2, with D maybe TRBD1 (5 bases). This CDR3 is 15 amino acids long. Trimming removed 4 bases at V and 4 bases at J, with 16 bases between. The germline gives CDR1 SGHTA, CDR2 FQGNSA. The CDR3 sequence: CASSSEGRQIYGYTF. The CDR3 nucleotides read TGTGCCAGCAGCTCCGAGGGTAGACAGATCTATGGCTACACCTTC. The entire variable domain, with the rest obtained from reference TRBV7-2 and TRBJ1-2, is as follows: GAGVSQSPSNKVTEKGKDVELRCDPISGHTALYWYRQSLGQGLEFLIYFQGNSAPDKSGLPSDRFSAERTGGSVSTLTIQRTQQEDSAVYLCASSSEGRQIYGYTFGSGTRLTVV.